This TCR beta chain was identified during a study of blood T cells in healthy people across ages. Overall study results and limits: Estimated diversity that came from one million T cells was considered an underestimate.

Trimming removed 6 bases at V and 0 bases at J, with 21 bases between. The CDR3 has 19 amino acids. On this clonotype: Its specificity is not known.

The second PCR ran about 6 to 12 cycles with a sample-barcoded 5' primer and J-beta primers. A template-switch adaptor that had 12 random nucleotides put a tag on each cDNA molecule. TCRdb used MiXCR to reprocess the 5' RACE reads, holding one entry per CDR3 protein. The table records hundreds of thousands of distinct CDR3 sequences, 58% of them present only once. Each of the donors had 8 to 10 milliliters of peripheral blood drawn into EDTA-treated Vacutainer tubes. Per-sample PBMC isolation yielded at least 7 million cells. The sequence was collected from a man younger than 45 in good health. Sequencing was done on a sample of blood. The chain is built from TRBV6-7 and TRBJ2-6, with D uncertain. TRBV6-7 is noted as an ORF with a role that remains uncertain. CDR3 coding DNA: TGTGCCAGCAGCCCCCCCGATACTTCCCTCAACTCTGGGGCCAACGTCCTGACTTTC. Protein sequence: CASSPPDTSLNSGANVLTF.